The clone carrying this T cell receptor (beta chain) was observed at least ten times. Its antigen is unknown. The record originates from a study of T-cell reconstitution after alpha-beta-depleted transplantation in children. Study-level findings and limits: T-cell counts and diversity at one year post-transplant came mainly from newly produced T cells.

This CDR3 spans 15 amino acids. Deletions cut 3 bases from V and 8 bases from J, with 19 bases between. Unique molecular identifiers were incorporated into the prepared TCRbeta library. TCRdb itself ran the PCR reads through MiXCR, one entry per CDR3 protein. The table records 250,000 to 300,000 distinct CDR3 sequences, roughly 10% of them present only once. The gene calls are TRBV12-3 or TRBV12-4 and TRBJ1-1; D gene ambiguous. Source: peripheral blood, taken 180 days after TCRalphabeta/CD19-depleted stem cell transplant. The receptor was derived from a male patient under 10 years old who had a stem cell transplant for chronic granulomatous disease, so the T cells may come from the graft donor. This CDR3 reads CASSFIIGIQGEAFF. The CDR3 DNA is TGTGCCAGCAGTTTTATTATTGGGATTCAAGGGGAAGCTTTCTTT.